This is a list of T cell receptor beta chains from one sample in a study of identical twins. TCRdb itself ran the 5' RACE reads through MiXCR, one entry per CDR3 protein. The data hold some 900,000 distinct CDR3 sequences, with roughly an eighth observed a single time. The data were also submitted as part of a second study, on yellow fever vaccine responses in identical twins.

Material for sequencing was PBMCs. These receptors were obtained from a woman under 30 in good health. Both conserved end residues are part of each CDR3. D genes are given only for firm matches. For some rows the clone size is stated as once, few or many, or as a class when expanded; others skip it.

J gene: TRBJ2-1; clone size: few; V gene: TRBV7-9; D gene: NA; CDR3 DNA: TGTGCCAGCGCGGACCATTTGGATGAGCAGTTCTTC; CDR3 protein: CASADHLDEQFF
J gene: TRBJ2-1; clone size: many; V gene: TRBV12-3/TRBV12-4; D gene: TRBD2; CDR3 DNA: TGTGCCAGCAGTCTCCTTAGAGCGGGAGGGGCTAACAATGAGCAGTTCTTC; CDR3 protein: CASSLLRAGGANNEQFF
J gene: TRBJ2-5; clone size: few; V gene: TRBV6-2/TRBV6-3; D gene: NA; CDR3 DNA: TGTGCCAGCAGTTACCCAACGCAGAAGCCGCAAGAGACCCAGTACTTC; CDR3 protein: CASSYPTQKPQETQYF
J gene: TRBJ2-1; clone size: few; V gene: TRBV11-1; D gene: TRBD2; CDR3 DNA: TGTGCCAGCAGCTTCTCTTTCGGTGGGAGGGTTTTCAGGAATGAGCAGTTCTTC; CDR3 protein: CASSFSFGGRVFRNEQFF
J gene: TRBJ2-7; clone size: few; V gene: TRBV7-9; D gene: TRBD2; CDR3 DNA: TGTGCCAGCAGCTTATACTCGGGCGGGAGGGCTTACGAGCAGTACTTC; CDR3 protein: CASSLYSGGRAYEQYF
J gene: TRBJ2-7; clone size: few; V gene: TRBV21-1; D gene: NA; CDR3 DNA: TGTGCCAGCAGCAAAGCCTTGAGGGACAGGGGACCCAATCTTTCCTACGAGCAGTACTTC; CDR3 protein: CASSKALRDRGPNLSYEQYF
J gene: TRBJ2-2; clone size: few; V gene: TRBV24-1; D gene: NA; CDR3 DNA: TGTGCCACCAGTGATTTCCCCGGGGAGCTGTTTTTT; CDR3 protein: CATSDFPGELFF
J gene: TRBJ1-1; clone size: once; V gene: TRBV24-1; D gene: NA; CDR3 DNA: TGTGCCACCAGTGATCGATCTTCGCCTATGGCTTTCTTT; CDR3 protein: CATSDRSSPMAFF
J gene: TRBJ2-1; clone size: NA; V gene: TRBV4-1; D gene: NA; CDR3 DNA: TGCGCCAGCAGCCAAGATGTCCCAGGCGGTCCCTACAATGAGCAGTTCTTC; CDR3 protein: CASSQDVPGGPYNEQFF
J gene: TRBJ2-7; clone size: NA; V gene: TRBV20-1; D gene: TRBD1; CDR3 DNA: TGCAGTGCTAGGGAGACAGGGGGCGGGGGCGAGCAGTACTTC; CDR3 protein: CSARETGGGGEQYF
J gene: TRBJ2-5; clone size: NA; V gene: TRBV15; D gene: NA; CDR3 DNA: TGTGCCACCAGCAGGAGTAGCCCGGGGCAAGAGACCCAGTACTTC; CDR3 protein: CATSRSSPGQETQYF
J gene: TRBJ2-7; clone size: few; V gene: TRBV29-1; D gene: NA; CDR3 DNA: TGCAGCGCCGAGGGCCCGGCCTACGAGCAGTACTTC; CDR3 protein: CSAEGPAYEQYF
J gene: TRBJ1-2; clone size: NA; V gene: TRBV12-3/TRBV12-4; D gene: NA; CDR3 DNA: TGTGCCAGCAGTTTCTCCGAGTATGGCTACACCTTC; CDR3 protein: CASSFSEYGYTF
J gene: TRBJ1-6; clone size: NA; V gene: TRBV7-8; D gene: TRBD1; CDR3 DNA: TGTGCCAGCAGCTTCCTCAGGGGGTCAAATTCACCCCTCCACTTT; CDR3 protein: CASSFLRGSNSPLHF
J gene: TRBJ1-2; clone size: NA; V gene: TRBV27; D gene: NA; CDR3 DNA: TGTGCCAGCAGAACCCCCGGGGATAGCTATGGCTACACCTTC; CDR3 protein: CASRTPGDSYGYTF
J gene: TRBJ2-5; clone size: few; V gene: TRBV12-3/TRBV12-4; D gene: TRBD1; CDR3 DNA: TGTGCCAGCAGGCATCGGACAGGACCAGAAGAGACCCAGTACTTC; CDR3 protein: CASRHRTGPEETQYF
J gene: TRBJ2-1; clone size: few; V gene: TRBV20-1; D gene: NA; CDR3 DNA: TGCAGTGCTAGAGATGGCATTAGGGCGGGTGGGGGAACTGTGAGCTCCTACAATGAGCAGTTCTTC; CDR3 protein: CSARDGIRAGGGTVSSYNEQFF
J gene: TRBJ2-3; clone size: NA; V gene: TRBV29-1; D gene: TRBD2; CDR3 DNA: TGCAGCGTTGAACTTACCGGGACTAGTCCAGATACGCAGTATTTT; CDR3 protein: CSVELTGTSPDTQYF
J gene: TRBJ2-5; clone size: few; V gene: TRBV10-3; D gene: NA; CDR3 DNA: TGTGCCATCAGTCCCCATGTTGGGGGGACCCAGTACTTC; CDR3 protein: CAISPHVGGTQYF
J gene: TRBJ2-1; clone size: few; V gene: TRBV3-1; D gene: TRBD2; CDR3 DNA: TGTGCCAGCAGCCCAAGAGGGACTAGCGGGGTTAGCTCCTACAATGAGCAGTTCTTC; CDR3 protein: CASSPRGTSGVSSYNEQFF
J gene: TRBJ2-2; clone size: few; V gene: TRBV18; D gene: NA; CDR3 DNA: TGTGCCAGCTCACCTACGGTCGGTGATGCCGGGGAGCTGTTTTTT; CDR3 protein: CASSPTVGDAGELFF
J gene: TRBJ2-3; clone size: few; V gene: TRBV4-2; D gene: TRBD2; CDR3 DNA: TGTGCCAGCAGCCAAGATGGGCCTAGCGGGGGGCCGGGGTTTACGCAGTATTTT; CDR3 protein: CASSQDGPSGGPGFTQYF
J gene: TRBJ1-1; clone size: many; V gene: TRBV12-3/TRBV12-4; D gene: TRBD1; CDR3 DNA: TGTGCCAGCAGAGACAGGGGTTCAGTCCCTGAAGCTTTCTTT; CDR3 protein: CASRDRGSVPEAFF
J gene: TRBJ2-1; clone size: many; V gene: TRBV6-6; D gene: TRBD2; CDR3 DNA: TGTGCCAGCACGACTAGCGGGAATGAGCAGTTCTTC; CDR3 protein: CASTTSGNEQFF
J gene: TRBJ2-1; clone size: NA; V gene: TRBV20-1; D gene: TRBD1; CDR3 DNA: TGCAGTGCTTCAGACAGGGTGTCCTACAATGAGCAGTTCTTC; CDR3 protein: CSASDRVSYNEQFF
J gene: TRBJ2-3; clone size: few; V gene: TRBV24-1; D gene: NA; CDR3 DNA: TGTGCCACCAGTGACCCGGGACAACCAAGCACAGATACGCAGTATTTT; CDR3 protein: CATSDPGQPSTDTQYF
J gene: TRBJ2-7; clone size: few; V gene: TRBV5-1; D gene: TRBD1; CDR3 DNA: TGCGCCAGCAGCCCGTATGGGACAGGGGTCTCCTACGAGCAGTACTTC; CDR3 protein: CASSPYGTGVSYEQYF
J gene: TRBJ2-5; clone size: NA; V gene: TRBV4-1; D gene: NA; CDR3 DNA: TGCGCCAGCAGCCAAGAAGGCATACAAGAGACCCAGTACTTC; CDR3 protein: CASSQEGIQETQYF